A selection of T cell receptor beta chains follows, all from one sample in a study of T-cell memory formation after mild COVID-19. TCRdb itself ran the 5' RACE reads through MiXCR, one entry per CDR3 protein. The table includes 400,000 to 550,000 distinct CDR3 sequences, approximately 23% detected once. The sequencing sample was made of PBMCs or a T cell subset sorted from them (not recorded which). These receptors all stem from an adult woman who had mild COVID-19 (a few samples of this study predate the infection). Cell type and time point are not known. Each CDR3 is given with its conserved first and last residue. The D gene is left open where the match is weak. Clone size, where shown, is once, few, many, or a class for clones that have expanded.

D,V,size,J,CDR3,DNA
.,TRBV15,few,TRBJ1-1,CATSRAQLGSTEAFF,TGTGCCACCAGCAGAGCCCAGTTGGGGAGCACTGAAGCTTTCTTT
.,TRBV5-1,.,TRBJ2-3,CASSFAGQRTDTQYF,TGCGCCAGCAGCTTTGCAGGACAGCGGACAGATACGCAGTATTTT
TRBD1,TRBV5-1,.,TRBJ2-3,CASSTDRGTDTQYF,TGCGCCAGCAGCACGGACAGGGGGACAGATACGCAGTATTTT
.,TRBV9,few,TRBJ1-1,CASEGHTNTEAFF,TGTGCCAGTGAGGGACACACGAACACTGAAGCTTTCTTT
TRBD1,TRBV19,.,TRBJ1-5,CASSIGGTDSNQPQHF,TGTGCCAGTAGTATAGGTGGGACAGATAGCAATCAGCCCCAGCATTTT
.,TRBV12-5,once,TRBJ2-3,CASGAGTDTQYF,TGTGCTAGTGGGGCGGGGACAGATACGCAGTATTTT
.,TRBV12-3/TRBV12-4,once,TRBJ1-1,CASSPIGGLGEAFF,TGTGCCAGCAGCCCAATCGGGGGGCTCGGTGAAGCTTTCTTT
TRBD2,TRBV2,.,TRBJ2-1,CASREGLAGGSYNEQFF,TGTGCCAGCAGGGAGGGACTAGCGGGAGGGTCCTACAATGAGCAGTTCTTC
TRBD2,TRBV11-3,.,TRBJ2-7,CASSLSGRGNEQYF,TGTGCCAGCAGCTTGAGCGGGAGAGGCAACGAGCAGTACTTC
.,TRBV12-3/TRBV12-4,few,TRBJ1-1,CASRTTGTEAFF,TGTGCCAGCAGAACTACGGGGACAGAAGCTTTCTTT
TRBD1,TRBV12-5,.,TRBJ2-3,CASGLVGQARDTQYF,TGTGCTAGTGGTTTGGTTGGACAGGCACGAGATACGCAGTATTTT
.,TRBV7-2,many,TRBJ2-1,CASSLVGRGNNEQFF,TGTGCCAGCAGCTTAGTCGGGAGAGGTAACAATGAGCAGTTCTTC
TRBD1,TRBV4-1,.,TRBJ1-2,CASSPWTGEGGYTF,TGCGCCAGCAGCCCCTGGACAGGGGAAGGTGGCTACACCTTC
.,TRBV6-5,few,TRBJ2-7,CASSYRQAQYEQYF,TGTGCCAGCAGTTACCGCCAGGCCCAGTACGAGCAGTACTTC
TRBD2,TRBV2,.,TRBJ2-7,CASRGLAGTYEQYF,TGTGCCAGCAGGGGACTAGCGGGGACCTACGAGCAGTACTTC
.,TRBV3-1,.,TRBJ1-6,CASSDAGRLGNSPLHF,TGTGCCAGCAGCGACGCGGGGCGTCTTGGGAATTCACCCCTCCACTTT
.,TRBV12-3/TRBV12-4,.,TRBJ1-2,CASSITIQPQLSNYGYTF,TGTGCCAGCAGTATAACCATTCAACCCCAGCTTTCCAACTATGGCTACACCTTC
TRBD2,TRBV7-2,.,TRBJ2-2,CASSLIAGVVNTGELFF,TGTGCCAGCAGCCTCATAGCGGGAGTCGTGAACACCGGGGAGCTGTTTTTT
.,TRBV12-3/TRBV12-4,.,TRBJ1-5,CATGTGGLHQHF,.
.,TRBV3-1,.,TRBJ2-1,CASSQDYRGFNEQFF,TGTGCCAGCAGCCAAGATTATCGGGGATTTAATGAGCAGTTCTTC
TRBD1,TRBV12-3/TRBV12-4,few,TRBJ2-7,CASSGGRGIDEQYF,TGTGCCAGCTCTGGGGGCAGGGGGATCGACGAGCAGTACTTC
TRBD1,TRBV6-5,few,TRBJ1-2,CASTATGTGKGYTF,TGTGCCAGCACCGCTACCGGGACAGGCAAAGGCTACACCTTC
.,TRBV5-1,few,TRBJ2-3,CASRGGYGGLSTDTQYF,TGCGCCAGCAGAGGCGGATATGGCGGACTTAGCACAGATACGCAGTATTTT
TRBD1,TRBV6-6,.,TRBJ1-6,CASSYPLRGIVSPLHF,TGTGCCAGCAGTTACCCTCTCAGGGGGATAGTATCACCCCTCCACTTT
.,TRBV12-3/TRBV12-4,.,TRBJ2-3,CASSETTSDTDTQYF,TGTGCCAGCAGTGAGACTACTTCCGACACAGATACGCAGTATTTT
TRBD1,TRBV25-1,.,TRBJ2-5,CASSESPGQFGKETQYF,TGTGCCAGCAGTGAATCCCCGGGACAGTTCGGCAAAGAGACCCAGTACTTC
.,TRBV15,few,TRBJ1-5,CATSRDRAHQPQHF,TGTGCCACCAGCAGAGACAGGGCTCATCAGCCCCAGCATTTT
TRBD1,TRBV29-1,.,TRBJ1-1,CSVGTGVSEAFF,TGCAGCGTTGGGACAGGGGTCTCTGAAGCTTTCTTT
.,TRBV7-9,few,TRBJ2-4,CASSLTGSLAKNIQYF,TGTGCCAGCAGCTTGACAGGTTCCCTAGCCAAAAACATTCAGTACTTC
.,TRBV6-2/TRBV6-3,.,TRBJ1-5,CASSYLGSNQPQHF,TGTGCCAGCAGTTACTTAGGAAGCAATCAGCCCCAGCATTTT
.,TRBV29-1,once,TRBJ1-5,CSATLGGDQPQHF,TGCAGCGCTACCCTCGGGGGAGATCAGCCCCAGCATTTT
TRBD1,TRBV7-3,.,TRBJ1-6,CASSSGGDNSPLHF,TGTGCCAGCAGCTCAGGGGGGGATAATTCACCCCTCCACTTT
.,TRBV23-1,.,TRBJ2-4,CASSQSKGYENIQYF,TGCGCCAGCAGTCAATCGAAAGGGTATGAAAACATTCAGTACTTC
.,TRBV12-3/TRBV12-4,few,TRBJ1-2,CASSLSGAGPYGYTF,TGTGCCAGCAGTTTAAGCGGGGCAGGGCCCTATGGCTACACCTTC
TRBD2,TRBV27,.,TRBJ2-6,CASSFSLLAGVSGANVLTF,TGTGCCAGCAGCTTTTCTTTACTAGCGGGAGTATCTGGGGCCAACGTCCTGACTTTC
TRBD1,TRBV15,few,TRBJ2-1,CATSYGQGEYNEQFF,TGTGCCACCAGCTACGGACAGGGAGAGTACAATGAGCAGTTCTTC
TRBD1,TRBV20-1,few,TRBJ2-7,CSARVGTAYEQYF,TGCAGTGCTAGAGTAGGGACAGCCTACGAGCAGTACTTC
.,TRBV15,few,TRBJ2-1,CATSRGRHNEQFF,TGTGCCACCAGCAGAGGGAGGCACAATGAGCAGTTCTTC
.,TRBV10-3,.,TRBJ2-5,CAISESGRQETQYF,TGTGCCATCAGTGAGTCGGGACGCCAAGAGACCCAGTACTTC
.,TRBV12-3/TRBV12-4,.,TRBJ2-1,CASSLARGYNEQFF,TGTGCCAGCAGTTTAGCGCGTGGTTACAATGAGCAGTTCTTC